This TCR beta chain was retrieved from a study of T cells in Graves' hyperthyroidism and ophthalmopathy. This clonotype has only a few counts. As yet, its antigen is unknown. Germline CDR1 and CDR2: LNHDA and SQIVND (reference sequence). The V end lost 5 bases, the J end lost 3 bases, and 17 bases lay between the germline ends. CDR3 length equals 16 residues. Patients were aged 18 to 65, had disease duration under 2 months, and had newly diagnosed hyperthyroidism. The study based diagnoses on clinical symptoms, serum thyroxine and TRAb, thyroid ultrasound and orbital computed tomography. Notes on the study in general: Ophthalmopathy was model-predicted a median approximately six months pre-onset.

Regions amplified from RNA transcripts were the TCR beta CDR3 regions. The HTBI primer set was used in a first-round RT-PCR of the TCR CDR3. Each CDR3 protein gets one entry after TCRdb re-called the multiplex PCR reads with MiXCR. The sample holds roughly 700,000 distinct CDR3 sequences, 15% to 20% seen once. The rearrangement joins TRBV19 to TRBJ2-1; D not certain. The sample consisted of blood. The sequence was obtained from a man aged 45 to 65 with Graves' hyperthyroidism. The CDR3 nucleotides are TGTGCCAGTAGTCAATGGCACCAGTCCCTCTACAATGAGCAGTTCTTC. It translates to CASSQWHQSLYNEQFF.